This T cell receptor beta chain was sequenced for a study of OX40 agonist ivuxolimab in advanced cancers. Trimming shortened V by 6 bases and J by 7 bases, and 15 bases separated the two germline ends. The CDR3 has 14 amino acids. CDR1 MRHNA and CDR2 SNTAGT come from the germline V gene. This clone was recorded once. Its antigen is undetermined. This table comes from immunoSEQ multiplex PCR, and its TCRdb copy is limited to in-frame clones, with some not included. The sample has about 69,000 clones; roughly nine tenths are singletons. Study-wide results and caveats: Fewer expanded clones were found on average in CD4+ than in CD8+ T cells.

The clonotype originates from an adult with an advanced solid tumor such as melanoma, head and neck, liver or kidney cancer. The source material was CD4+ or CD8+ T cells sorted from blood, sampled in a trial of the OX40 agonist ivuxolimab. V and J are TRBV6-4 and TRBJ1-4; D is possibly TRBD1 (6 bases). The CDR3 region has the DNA TGTGCCAGCAGGGAGACAGGAAGGAGTGAAAAACTGTTTTTT. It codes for CASRETGRSEKLFF.